This is a list of T cell receptor beta chains from one sample in a study of tumor and adjacent non-tumor tissue in lung cancer. TCRdb ran MiXCR on the multiplex PCR reads and lists one entry per CDR3 protein. The table has around 200,000 distinct CDR3 sequences, about 76% seen once. The sequenced material came from lung tumor tissue. These receptor sequences come from a man between 60 and 70 years old with non-small cell lung cancer. Each CDR3 is given with its conserved first and last residue. D genes are given only for firm matches. Size values are once, few and many counts, or a class for expanded clones, and some rows have none.

J gene,clone size,D gene,V gene,CDR3 DNA,CDR3 protein
TRBJ1-2,NA,NA,TRBV4-1,TGCGCCAACAGCCAAGTACGGGAGGGTAACTATGGCTACACCTTC,CANSQVREGNYGYTF
TRBJ1-5,few,NA,TRBV6-6,TGTGCCAGCAGTCTTACTAATAGCAATCAGCCCCAGCATTTT,CASSLTNSNQPQHF
TRBJ1-1,few,NA,TRBV29-1,TGCAGCGTTGAAGGTGGTTCAGCTGTAGCTTTCTTT,CSVEGGSAVAFF
TRBJ1-1,NA,TRBD1,TRBV11-3,TGTGCCAGCAGCGCGAGGACAGGGGGGCTTGGGAACGCTGAAGCTTCCTTT,CASSARTGGLGNAEASF
TRBJ1-1,many,NA,TRBV20-1,TGCAGTGCTAGATCCAGATGGAACACTGAAGCTTTCTTT,CSARSRWNTEAFF
TRBJ2-7,few,NA,TRBV6-5,TGTGCCAGTAGTTACTCTGGAGGGGAGTACTACGAGCAGTACTTC,CASSYSGGEYYEQYF
TRBJ2-1,NA,NA,TRBV12-3/TRBV12-4,TGTGCCAGCAGTGAACCGGCTCTGGGGTCGGATGAGCAGTTCTTC,CASSEPALGSDEQFF
TRBJ2-7,many,NA,TRBV5-5,TGTGCCAGCAGCTTGAAAGGGTACGAGCAGTACTTC,CASSLKGYEQYF
TRBJ2-7,NA,TRBD2,TRBV6-1,TGTGCCAGCAGTTCTCCGGGACTAGCGGGGGCCGAGGAGTACTTC,CASSSPGLAGAEEYF
TRBJ2-3,NA,NA,TRBV20-1,TGCAGTGCTAGAGGGCGGGGAGATACGCAGTATTTT,CSARGRGDTQYF
TRBJ2-1,few,NA,TRBV24-1,TGTGCCACCAGTTCCGGCCCTCGGGGCAATGAGCAGTTCTTC,CATSSGPRGNEQFF